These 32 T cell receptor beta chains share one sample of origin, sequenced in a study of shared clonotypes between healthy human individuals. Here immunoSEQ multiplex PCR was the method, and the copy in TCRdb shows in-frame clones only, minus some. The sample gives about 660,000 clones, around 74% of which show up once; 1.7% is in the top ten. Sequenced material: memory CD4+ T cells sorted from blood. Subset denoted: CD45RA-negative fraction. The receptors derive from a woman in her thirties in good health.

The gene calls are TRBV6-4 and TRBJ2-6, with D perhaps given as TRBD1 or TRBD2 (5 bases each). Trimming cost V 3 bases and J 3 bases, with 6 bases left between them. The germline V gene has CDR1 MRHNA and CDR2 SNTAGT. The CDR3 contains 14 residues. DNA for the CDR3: TGTGCCAGCAGTGAGGGGGTTGGGGCCAACGTCCTGACTTTC. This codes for CASSEGVGANVLTF.

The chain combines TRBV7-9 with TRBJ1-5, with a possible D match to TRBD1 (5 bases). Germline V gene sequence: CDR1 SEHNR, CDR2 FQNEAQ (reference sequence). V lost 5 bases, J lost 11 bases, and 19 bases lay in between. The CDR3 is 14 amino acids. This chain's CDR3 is CASSQDDRSMSQHF. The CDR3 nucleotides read TGTGCCAGCAGCCAAGACGACAGATCAATGTCCCAGCATTTT.

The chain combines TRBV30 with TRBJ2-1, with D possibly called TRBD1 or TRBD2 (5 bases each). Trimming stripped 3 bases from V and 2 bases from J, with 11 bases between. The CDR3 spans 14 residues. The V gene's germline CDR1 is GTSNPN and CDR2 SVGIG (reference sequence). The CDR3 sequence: CAWRDPGPYNEQFF. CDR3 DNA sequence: TGTGCCTGGAGGGACCCGGGGCCCTACAATGAGCAGTTCTTC. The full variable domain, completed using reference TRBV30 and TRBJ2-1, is SQTIHQWPATLVQPVGSPLSLECTVEGTSNPNLYWYRQAAGRGLQLLFYSVGIGQISSEVPQNLSASRPQDRQFILSSKKLLLSDSGFYLCAWRDPGPYNEQFFGPGTRLTVL.

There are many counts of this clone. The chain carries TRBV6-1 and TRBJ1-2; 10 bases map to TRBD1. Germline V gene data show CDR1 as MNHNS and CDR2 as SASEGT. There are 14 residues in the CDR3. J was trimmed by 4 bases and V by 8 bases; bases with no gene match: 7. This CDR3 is CASGRDRGPYGYTF. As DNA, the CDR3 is TGTGCCAGCGGAAGGGACAGGGGCCCCTATGGCTACACCTTC.

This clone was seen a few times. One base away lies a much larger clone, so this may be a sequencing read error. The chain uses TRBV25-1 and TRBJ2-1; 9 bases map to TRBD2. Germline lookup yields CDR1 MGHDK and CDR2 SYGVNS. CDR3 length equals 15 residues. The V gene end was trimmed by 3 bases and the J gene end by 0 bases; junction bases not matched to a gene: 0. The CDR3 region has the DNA TGTGCCAGCAGTGATAGCGGGAGCTCCTACAATGAGCAGTTCTTC. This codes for CASSDSGSSYNEQFF.

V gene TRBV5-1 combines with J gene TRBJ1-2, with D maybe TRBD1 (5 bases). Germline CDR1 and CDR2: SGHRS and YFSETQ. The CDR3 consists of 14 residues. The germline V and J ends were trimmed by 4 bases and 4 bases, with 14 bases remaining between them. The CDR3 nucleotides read TGCGCCAGCAGCGCCGGAAGGGGTGGCTATGGCTACACCTTC. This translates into CASSAGRGGYGYTF.

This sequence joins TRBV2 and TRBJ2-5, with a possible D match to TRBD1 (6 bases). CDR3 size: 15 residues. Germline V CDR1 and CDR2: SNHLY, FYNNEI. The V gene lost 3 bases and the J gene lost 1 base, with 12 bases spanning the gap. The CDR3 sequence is CASSDPQTGQETQYF. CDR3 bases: TGTGCCAGCAGTGACCCTCAGACAGGCCAAGAGACCCAGTACTTC.

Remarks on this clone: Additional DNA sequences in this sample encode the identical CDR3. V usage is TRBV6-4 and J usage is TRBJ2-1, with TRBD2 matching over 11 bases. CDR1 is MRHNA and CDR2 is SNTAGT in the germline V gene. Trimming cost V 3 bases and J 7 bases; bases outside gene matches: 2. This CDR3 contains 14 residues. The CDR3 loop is CASSELAGVNEQFF. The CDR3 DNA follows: TGTGCCAGCAGTGAACTAGCGGGAGTGAATGAGCAGTTCTTC.

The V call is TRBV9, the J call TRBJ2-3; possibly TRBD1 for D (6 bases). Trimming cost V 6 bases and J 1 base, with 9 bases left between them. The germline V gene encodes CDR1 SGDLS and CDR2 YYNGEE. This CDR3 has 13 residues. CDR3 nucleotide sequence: TGTGCCAGCACTCGACAGGGCACAGATACGCAGTATTTT. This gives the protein CASTRQGTDTQYF.

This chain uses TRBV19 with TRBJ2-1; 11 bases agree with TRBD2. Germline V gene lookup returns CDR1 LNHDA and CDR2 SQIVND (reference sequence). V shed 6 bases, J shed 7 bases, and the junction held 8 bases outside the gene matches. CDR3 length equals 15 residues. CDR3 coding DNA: TGTGCCAGTAGATCAACTAGCGGGGGTAGGAATGAGCAGTTCTTC. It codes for CASRSTSGGRNEQFF.

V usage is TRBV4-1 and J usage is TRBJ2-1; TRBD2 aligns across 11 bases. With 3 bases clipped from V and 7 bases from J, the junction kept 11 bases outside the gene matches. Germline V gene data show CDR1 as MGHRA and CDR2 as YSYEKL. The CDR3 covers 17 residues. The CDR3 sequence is CASSHRVGSGRGNEQFF. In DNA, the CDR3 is TGCGCCAGCAGCCATAGGGTCGGTAGCGGGAGGGGTAATGAGCAGTTCTTC.

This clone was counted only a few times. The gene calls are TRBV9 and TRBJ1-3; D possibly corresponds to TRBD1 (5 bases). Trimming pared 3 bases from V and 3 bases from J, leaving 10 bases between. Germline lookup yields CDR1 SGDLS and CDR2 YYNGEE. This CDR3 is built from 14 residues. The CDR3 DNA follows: TGTGCCAGCAGCGACCGGGACTATGGAAACACCATATATTTT. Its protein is CASSDRDYGNTIYF.

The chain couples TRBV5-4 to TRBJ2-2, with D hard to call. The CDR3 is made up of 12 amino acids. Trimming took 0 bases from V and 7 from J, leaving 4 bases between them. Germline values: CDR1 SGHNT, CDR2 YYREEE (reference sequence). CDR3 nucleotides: TGTGCCAGCAGCTTGGTTGACGGGGAGCTGTTTTTT. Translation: CASSLVDGELFF.

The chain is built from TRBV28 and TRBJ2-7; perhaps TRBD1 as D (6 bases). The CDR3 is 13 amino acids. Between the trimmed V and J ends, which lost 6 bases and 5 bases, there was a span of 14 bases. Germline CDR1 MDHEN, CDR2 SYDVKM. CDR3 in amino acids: CASRSGTLHEQYF. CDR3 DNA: TGTGCCAGCAGGTCGGGGACACTACACGAGCAGTACTTC.

CDR3 residues: CASSFSGTAFLGTGELFF. In nucleotides, the CDR3 is TGTGCCAGTAGTTTCTCCGGGACGGCGTTTTTAGGGACCGGGGAGCTGTTTTTT. The chain couples TRBV19 to TRBJ2-2; TRBD1 or TRBD2 may be the D gene (5 bases each). Germline V gene data show CDR1 as LNHDA and CDR2 as SQIVND (reference sequence). The CDR3 is 18 residues long. V was trimmed by 5 bases and J by 5 bases, leaving 24 bases between them.

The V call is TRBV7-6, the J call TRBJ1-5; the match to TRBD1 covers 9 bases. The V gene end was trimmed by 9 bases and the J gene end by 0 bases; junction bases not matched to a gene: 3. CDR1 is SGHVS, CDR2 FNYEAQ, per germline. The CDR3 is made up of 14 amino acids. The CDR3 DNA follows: TGTGCCAGTCCGGGACAGGGTAGCAATCAGCCCCAGCATTTT. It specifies CASPGQGSNQPQHF.

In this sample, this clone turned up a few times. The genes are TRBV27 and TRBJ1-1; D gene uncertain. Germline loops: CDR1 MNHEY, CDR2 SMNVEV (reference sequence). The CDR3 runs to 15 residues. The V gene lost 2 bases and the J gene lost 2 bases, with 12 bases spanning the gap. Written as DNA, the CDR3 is TGTGCCAGCAGTTTACGGTACGCGCCTAACACTGAAGCTTTCTTT. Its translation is CASSLRYAPNTEAFF.

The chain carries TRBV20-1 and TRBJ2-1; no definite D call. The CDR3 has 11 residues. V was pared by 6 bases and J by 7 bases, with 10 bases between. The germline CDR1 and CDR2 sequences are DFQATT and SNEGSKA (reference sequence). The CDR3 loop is CSADRRNEQFF. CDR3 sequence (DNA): TGCAGTGCAGACCGTCGAAATGAGCAGTTCTTC.

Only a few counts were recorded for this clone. In DNA form, the CDR3 reads TGTGCCAGTGCTGGGGGAGGGCCGGGGCCCCAGCATTTT. This gives the protein CASAGGGPGPQHF. The chain employs TRBV19 and TRBJ1-5; TRBD1 might be the D (5 bases). Germline values: CDR1 LNHDA, CDR2 SQIVND (reference sequence). The V end was cut by 8 bases, the J end by 9 bases, with 17 bases between. This CDR3 is built from 13 residues.

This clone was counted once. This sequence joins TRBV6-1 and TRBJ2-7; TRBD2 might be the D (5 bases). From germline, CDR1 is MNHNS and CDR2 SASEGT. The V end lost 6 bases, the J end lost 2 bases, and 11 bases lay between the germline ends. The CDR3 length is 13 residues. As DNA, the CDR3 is TGTGCCAGCAGGGAGGACTGGACCTACGAGCAGTACTTC. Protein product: CASREDWTYEQYF.

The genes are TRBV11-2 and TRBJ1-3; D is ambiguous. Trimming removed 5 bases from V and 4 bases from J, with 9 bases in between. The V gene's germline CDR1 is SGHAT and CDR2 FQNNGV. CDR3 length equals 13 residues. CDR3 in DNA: TGTGCCAGCAGCACTGACACCGGAAACACCATATATTTT. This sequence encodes CASSTDTGNTIYF.

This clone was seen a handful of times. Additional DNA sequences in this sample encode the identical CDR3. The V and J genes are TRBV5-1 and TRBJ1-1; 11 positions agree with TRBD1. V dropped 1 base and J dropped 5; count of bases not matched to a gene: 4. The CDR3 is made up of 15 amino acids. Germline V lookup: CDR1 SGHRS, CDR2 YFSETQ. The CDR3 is CASSLRTGGWTEAFF. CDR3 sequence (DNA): TGCGCCAGCAGCTTGCGGACAGGGGGCTGGACTGAAGCTTTCTTT. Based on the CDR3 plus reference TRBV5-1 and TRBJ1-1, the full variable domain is KAGVTQTPRYLIKTRGQQVTLSCSPISGHRSVSWYQQTPGQGLQFLFEYFSETQRNKGNFPGRFSGRQFSNSRSEMNVSTLELGDSALYLCASSLRTGGWTEAFFGQGTRLTVV.

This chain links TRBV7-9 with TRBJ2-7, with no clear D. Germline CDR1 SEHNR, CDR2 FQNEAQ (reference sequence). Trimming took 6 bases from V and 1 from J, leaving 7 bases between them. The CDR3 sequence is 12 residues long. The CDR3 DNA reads TGTGCCAGCAGAAAGGCTTCCTACGAGCAGTACTTC. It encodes CASRKASYEQYF.

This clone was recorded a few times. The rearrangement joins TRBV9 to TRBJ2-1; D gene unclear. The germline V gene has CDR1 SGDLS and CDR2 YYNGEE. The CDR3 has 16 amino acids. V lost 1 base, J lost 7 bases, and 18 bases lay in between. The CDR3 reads CASSVNLGSDLNEQFF. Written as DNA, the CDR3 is TGTGCCAGCAGCGTAAATTTAGGGTCGGATTTGAATGAGCAGTTCTTC. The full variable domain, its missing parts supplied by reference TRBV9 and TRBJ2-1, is DSGVTQTPKHLITATGQRVTLRCSPRSGDLSVYWYQQSLDQGLQFLIQYYNGEERAKGNILERFSAQQFPDLHSELNLSSLELGDSALYFCASSVNLGSDLNEQFFGPGTRLTVL.

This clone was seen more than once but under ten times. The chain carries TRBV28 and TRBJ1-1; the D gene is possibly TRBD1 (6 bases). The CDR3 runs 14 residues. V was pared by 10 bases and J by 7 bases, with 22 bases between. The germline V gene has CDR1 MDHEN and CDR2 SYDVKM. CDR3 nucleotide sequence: TGTGCCACCCATGACAGGACCCCCACCGGTGAAGCTTTCTTT. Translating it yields CATHDRTPTGEAFF.

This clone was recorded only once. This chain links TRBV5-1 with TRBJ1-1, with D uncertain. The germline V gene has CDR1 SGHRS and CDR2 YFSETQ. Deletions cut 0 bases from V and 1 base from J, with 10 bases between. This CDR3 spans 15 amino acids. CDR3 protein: CASSLESTENTEAFF. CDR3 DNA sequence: TGCGCCAGCAGCTTGGAATCTACAGAGAACACTGAAGCTTTCTTT.

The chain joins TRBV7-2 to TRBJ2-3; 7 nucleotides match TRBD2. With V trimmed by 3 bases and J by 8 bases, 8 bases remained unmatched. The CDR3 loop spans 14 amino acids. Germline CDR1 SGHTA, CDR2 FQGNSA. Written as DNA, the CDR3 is TGTGCCAGCAGCTTCCTAGCGGAGCCAGCTACGCAGTATTTT. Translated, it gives CASSFLAEPATQYF.

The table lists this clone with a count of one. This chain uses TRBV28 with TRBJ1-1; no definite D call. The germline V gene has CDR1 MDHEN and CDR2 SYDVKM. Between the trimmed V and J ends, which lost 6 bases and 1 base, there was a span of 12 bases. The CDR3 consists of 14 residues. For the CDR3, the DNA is TGTGCCAGCAGCGACGCTGGTGGGAACACTGAAGCTTTCTTT. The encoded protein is CASSDAGGNTEAFF.

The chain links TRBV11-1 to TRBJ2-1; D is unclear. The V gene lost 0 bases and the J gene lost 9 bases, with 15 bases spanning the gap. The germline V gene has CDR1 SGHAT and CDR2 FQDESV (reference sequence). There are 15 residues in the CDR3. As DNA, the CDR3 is TGTGCCAGCAGCTTAGCGTCTTGGGATTCGCCTGAGCAGTTCTTC. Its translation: CASSLASWDSPEQFF.

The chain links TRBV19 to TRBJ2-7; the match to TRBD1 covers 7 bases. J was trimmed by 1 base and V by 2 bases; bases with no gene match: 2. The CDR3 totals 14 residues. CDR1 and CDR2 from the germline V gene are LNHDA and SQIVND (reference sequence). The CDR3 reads CASSIRGPSYEQYF. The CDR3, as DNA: TGTGCCAGTAGTATAAGGGGGCCGTCCTACGAGCAGTACTTC.

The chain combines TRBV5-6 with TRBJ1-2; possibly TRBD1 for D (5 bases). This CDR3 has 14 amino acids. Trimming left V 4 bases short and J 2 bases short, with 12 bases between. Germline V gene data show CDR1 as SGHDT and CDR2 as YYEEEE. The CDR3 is CASSVGAPNYGYTF. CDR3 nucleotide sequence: TGTGCCAGCAGCGTAGGGGCCCCAAACTATGGCTACACCTTC. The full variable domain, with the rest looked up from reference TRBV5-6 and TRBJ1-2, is DAGVTQSPTHLIKTRGQQVTLRCSPKSGHDTVSWYQQALGQGPQFIFQYYEEEERQRGNFPDRFSGHQFPNYSSELNVNALLLGDSALYLCASSVGAPNYGYTFGSGTRLTVV.

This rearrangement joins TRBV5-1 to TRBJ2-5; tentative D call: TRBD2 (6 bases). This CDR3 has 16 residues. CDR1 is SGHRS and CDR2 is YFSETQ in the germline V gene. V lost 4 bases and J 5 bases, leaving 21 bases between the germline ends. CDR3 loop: CASSPLAWPSEETQYF. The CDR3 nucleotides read TGCGCCAGCAGCCCACTGGCGTGGCCTAGCGAGGAGACCCAGTACTTC.